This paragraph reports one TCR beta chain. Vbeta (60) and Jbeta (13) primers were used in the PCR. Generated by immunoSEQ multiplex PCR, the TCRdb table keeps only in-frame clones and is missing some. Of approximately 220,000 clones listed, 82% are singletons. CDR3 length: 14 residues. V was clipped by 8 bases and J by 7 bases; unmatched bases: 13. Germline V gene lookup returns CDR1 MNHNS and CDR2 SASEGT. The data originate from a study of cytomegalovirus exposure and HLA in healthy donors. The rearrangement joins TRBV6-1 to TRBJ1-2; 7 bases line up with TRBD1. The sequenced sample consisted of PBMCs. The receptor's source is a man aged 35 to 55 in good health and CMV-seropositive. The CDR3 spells CASCAQGVLGGYTF. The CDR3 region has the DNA TGTGCCAGCTGCGCGCAGGGGGTCCTCGGTGGCTACACCTTC.